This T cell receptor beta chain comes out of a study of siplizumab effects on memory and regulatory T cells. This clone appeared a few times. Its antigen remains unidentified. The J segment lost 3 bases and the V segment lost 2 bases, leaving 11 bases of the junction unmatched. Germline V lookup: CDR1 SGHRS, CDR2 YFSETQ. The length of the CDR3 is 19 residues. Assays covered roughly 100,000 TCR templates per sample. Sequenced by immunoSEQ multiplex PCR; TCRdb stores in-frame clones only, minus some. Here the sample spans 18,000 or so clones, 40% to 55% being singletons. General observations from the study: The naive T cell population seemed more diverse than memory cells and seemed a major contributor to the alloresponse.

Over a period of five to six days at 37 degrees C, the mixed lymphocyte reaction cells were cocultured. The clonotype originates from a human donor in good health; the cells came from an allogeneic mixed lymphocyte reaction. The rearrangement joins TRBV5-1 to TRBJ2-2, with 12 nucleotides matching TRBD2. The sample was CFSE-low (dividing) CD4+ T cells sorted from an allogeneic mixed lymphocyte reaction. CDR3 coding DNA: TGCGCCAGCAGCTTCTCTCAACTAGCGGGGGGCCCCGACACCGGGGAGCTGTTTTTT. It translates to CASSFSQLAGGPDTGELFF.